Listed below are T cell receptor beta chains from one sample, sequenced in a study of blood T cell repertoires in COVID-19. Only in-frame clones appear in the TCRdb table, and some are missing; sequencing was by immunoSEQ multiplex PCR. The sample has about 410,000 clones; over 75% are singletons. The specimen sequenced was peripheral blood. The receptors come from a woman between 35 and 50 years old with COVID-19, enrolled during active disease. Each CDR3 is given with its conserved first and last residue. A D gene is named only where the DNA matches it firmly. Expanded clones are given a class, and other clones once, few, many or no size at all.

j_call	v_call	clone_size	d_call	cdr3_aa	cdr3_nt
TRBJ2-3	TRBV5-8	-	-	CASSAGSPDLGDTQYF	TGTGCCAGCAGCGCAGGATCGCCAGATTTGGGAGATACGCAGTATTTT
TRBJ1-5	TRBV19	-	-	CASSIDPGPRAQHF	TGTGCCAGTAGTATAGATCCCGGGCCCAGGGCCCAGCATTTT
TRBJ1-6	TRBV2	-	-	CASSLQGSSYNSPLHF	TGTGCCAGCAGTTTACAGGGAAGCTCCTATAATTCACCCCTCCACTTT
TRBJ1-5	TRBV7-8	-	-	CASSQQGLSNQPQHF	TGTGCCAGCAGCCAACAGGGCCTTAGCAATCAGCCCCAGCATTTT
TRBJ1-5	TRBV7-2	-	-	CASSLSSDQPQHF	TGTGCCAGCAGCCTCTCCAGCGATCAGCCCCAGCATTTT
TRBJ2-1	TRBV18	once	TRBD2	CASSPPSGGYNEQFF	TGTGCCAGCTCACCACCATCGGGAGGGTACAATGAGCAGTTCTTC
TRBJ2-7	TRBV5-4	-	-	CASSLAGVYEQYF	TGTGCCAGCAGCTTGGCCGGTGTCTACGAGCAGTACTTC
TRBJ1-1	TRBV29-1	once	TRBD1	CSVAWTGGNTEAFF	TGCAGCGTTGCGTGGACAGGGGGAAACACTGAAGCTTTCTTT
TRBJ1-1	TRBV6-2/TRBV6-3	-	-	CASSHTENTEAFF	TGTGCCAGCAGTCACACAGAAAACACTGAAGCTTTCTTT
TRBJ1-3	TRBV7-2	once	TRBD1	CASSHRDSSGNTIYF	TGTGCCAGCAGCCATCGGGACAGCTCTGGAAACACCATATATTTT
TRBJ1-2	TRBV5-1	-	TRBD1	CASSPDHRDSYGYTF	TGCGCCAGCAGCCCGGACCATCGGGACAGTTATGGCTACACCTTC
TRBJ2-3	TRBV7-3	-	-	CASSSDGTKSDTQYF	TGTGCCAGCAGCTCAGACGGGACAAAATCAGATACGCAGTATTTT
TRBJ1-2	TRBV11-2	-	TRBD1	CASSSQGTGGYTF	TGTGCCAGCAGCTCACAGGGGACCGGTGGCTACACCTTC
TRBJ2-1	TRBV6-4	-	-	CASSGDGVSEQFF	TGTGCCAGCAGTGGAGACGGGGTCTCCGAGCAGTTCTTC
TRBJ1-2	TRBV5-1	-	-	CASSAQGNYGYTF	TGCGCCAGCAGCGCCCAGGGGAACTATGGCTACACCTTC
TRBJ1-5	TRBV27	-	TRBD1	CASSTRQGKSNQPQHF	TGTGCCAGCAGTACGAGACAGGGGAAGAGCAATCAGCCCCAGCATTTT
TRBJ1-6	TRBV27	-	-	CASSLMGSGAYNSPLHF	TGTGCCAGCAGTTTAATGGGGAGTGGTGCCTATAATTCACCCCTCCACTTT
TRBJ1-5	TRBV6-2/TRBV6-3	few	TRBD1	CASSGQANQPQHF	TGTGCCAGCAGTGGACAGGCTAATCAGCCCCAGCATTTT
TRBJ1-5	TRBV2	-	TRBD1	CASRDTGVAYSNQPQHF	TGTGCCAGCAGGGATACAGGGGTCGCGTATAGCAATCAGCCCCAGCATTTT
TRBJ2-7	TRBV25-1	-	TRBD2	CASSSTSGIHEQYF	TGTGCCAGCAGCTCGACTAGCGGGATCCACGAGCAGTACTTC
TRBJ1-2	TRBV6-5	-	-	CAAGPGVYGYTF	TGTGCCGCCGGTCCAGGGGTCTATGGCTACACCTTC
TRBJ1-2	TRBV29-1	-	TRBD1	CSVLSRDRVYGYTF	TGCAGCGTTCTATCTCGGGACAGGGTCTATGGCTACACCTTC
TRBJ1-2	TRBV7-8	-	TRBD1	CASSLGSGTGGALHGYTF	TGTGCCAGCAGCTTAGGGAGTGGGACAGGGGGCGCCCTCCATGGCTACACCTTC
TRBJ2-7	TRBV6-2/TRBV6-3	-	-	CASSYSTVKALSSYEQYF	TGTGCCAGCAGTTACTCGACTGTTAAAGCACTAAGCTCCTACGAGCAGTACTTC
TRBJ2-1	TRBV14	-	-	CASSPGGRPHNEQFF	TGTGCCAGCAGCCCCGGAGGGAGGCCCCACAATGAGCAGTTCTTC
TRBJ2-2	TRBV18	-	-	CASSPGQTGELFF	TGTGCCAGCTCACCAGGTCAGACCGGGGAGCTGTTTTTT
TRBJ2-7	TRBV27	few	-	CASSPGAYEQYF	TGTGCCAGCAGTCCAGGGGCCTACGAGCAGTACTTC
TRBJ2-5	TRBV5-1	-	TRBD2	CASSFASGLAETQYF	TGCGCCAGCAGCTTCGCCTCGGGACTAGCCGAGACCCAGTACTTC
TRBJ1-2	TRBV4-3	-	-	CASSQELGQSPNYGYTF	TGCGCCAGCAGCCAAGAACTCGGACAGTCCCCTAACTATGGCTACACCTTC